Below, 12 T cell receptor beta chains from the same sample are listed, as sequenced in a study of beta chain features in type 1 diabetes. Whole-study results and caveats: There was a moderate but significant shortening of TCRB CDR3s in all four CD4+ subsets of Type 1 diabetes patients.

The whole isolated RNA underwent reverse transcription, so sequencing captured expressed TCRB transcripts. Generated by immunoSEQ multiplex PCR, the TCRdb table keeps only in-frame clones and is missing some. In the table there are roughly 300,000 clones, about a tenth of which are singletons. The antigens of these receptors remain unknown. Input material: central memory CD4+ T cells from blood. The source is a young man with type 1 diabetes.

The chain has TRBV10-2 and TRBJ1-5; D gene unclear. V dropped 7 bases and J dropped 6 bases, with 13 bases sitting between them. Germline lookup yields CDR1 WSHSY and CDR2 SAAADI. The CDR3 is 13 amino acids. The CDR3 DNA is TGCGCCAGCAAAAGGGTTTTCGGTCAGCCCCAGCATTTT. Amino acids: CASKRVFGQPQHF.

The J gene is TRBJ2-3, the V gene TRBV7-9, with D unresolved. Germline V lookup: CDR1 SEHNR, CDR2 FQNEAQ (reference sequence). V was cut by 1 base and J by 1 base, with 6 bases left in between. CDR3 length: 14 residues. CDR3 bases: TGTGCCAGCAGCTTAGTCCGGGGCACAGATACGCAGTATTTT. This encodes CASSLVRGTDTQYF.

The rearrangement links TRBV4-2 to TRBJ2-5; TRBD2 matches 11 bases. The CDR3 is 18 residues long. From germline, CDR1 is LGHNA and CDR2 YNFKEQ. J was trimmed by 5 bases and V by 0 bases; bases with no gene match: 11. The CDR3 nucleotides read TGTGCCAGCAGCCAAGATGGGACTAGCGGATCCTCGGGGGAGACCCAGTACTTC. Translated: CASSQDGTSGSSGETQYF.

This clone was seen a few times. The CDR3 DNA reads as TGTGCCACCCAGATGGGGGGCGAGGGAAACAATGAGCAGTTCTTC. Translating it yields CATQMGGEGNNEQFF. V gene TRBV28 combines with J gene TRBJ2-1; either TRBD1 or TRBD2 may fit D (6 bases each). Germline loops: CDR1 MDHEN, CDR2 SYDVKM. With 10 bases removed from V and 5 bases from J, the gap between germline ends came to 21 bases. The CDR3 length is 15 residues.

The chain joins TRBV6-6 to TRBJ2-5; D gene ambiguous. Trimming shortened V by 4 bases and J by 5 bases, and 8 bases separated the two germline ends. Germline V gene lookup returns CDR1 MNHNY and CDR2 SVGAGI (reference sequence). The CDR3 spans 12 residues. CDR3 nucleotides: TGTGCCAGCAGTTTTCTTTTTGAGACCCAGTACTTC. It is translated as CASSFLFETQYF.

This clone was counted a few times. V and J are TRBV11-3 and TRBJ2-1, with D possibly matching TRBD2 (6 bases). Looked up from germline, CDR1 is SGHNT and CDR2 is YENEEA. The CDR3 runs 15 residues. Trimming removed 1 base at V and 5 bases at J, with 12 bases between. As DNA, the CDR3 is TGTGCCAGCAGCTTAGGGGGCAGGGAGGACAATGAGCAGTTCTTC. It encodes CASSLGGREDNEQFF.

The chain combines TRBV27 with TRBJ1-1; 9 bases are a match to TRBD1. Per the germline V gene, CDR1 is MNHEY and CDR2 is SMNVEV (reference sequence). The CDR3 sequence is 17 residues long. V lost 5 bases, J lost 2 bases, and 12 bases stayed unmatched. CDR3 amino acids: CASSPPDRGPLNTEAFF. In nucleotides, the CDR3 is TGTGCCAGCAGTCCGCCGGACAGGGGCCCCCTTAACACTGAAGCTTTCTTT.

The table lists this clone with many counts. The CDR3 reads CASSSHRGTKETQYF. The CDR3, as DNA: TGTGCCAGCAGTTCCCACAGGGGTACGAAAGAGACCCAGTACTTC. This rearrangement joins TRBV6-6 to TRBJ2-5, with 7 bases aligning to TRBD1. Germline V gives CDR1 MNHNY, CDR2 SVGAGI (reference sequence). This CDR3 contains 15 residues. J lost 3 bases, V lost 4 bases, and 8 bases had no gene match.

This clone was detected a few times. The chain recombines TRBV6-5 with TRBJ1-2, with D possibly matching TRBD1 (5 bases). Germline V lookup: CDR1 MNHEY, CDR2 SVGAGI. This CDR3 comprises 14 residues. V gave up 0 bases and J gave up 8 bases, with 13 bases separating them. CDR3 sequence: CASSYSGDAQGYTF. Here the CDR3 DNA reads TGTGCCAGCAGTTACTCCGGGGACGCGCAAGGCTACACCTTC.

V and J are TRBV28 and TRBJ2-3; the match to TRBD2 covers 10 bases. CDR1 is MDHEN, CDR2 SYDVKM, per germline. Trimming cost V 6 bases and J 7 bases; bases outside gene matches: 4. The CDR3 consists of 13 residues. The CDR3 is CASRGTSDNTQYF. DNA of the CDR3: TGTGCCAGCAGGGGGACTAGCGACAATACGCAGTATTTT.

The chain combines TRBV5-6 with TRBJ1-5; maybe TRBD1 (5 bases). CDR1 and CDR2 (germline): SGHDT, YYEEEE. V shed 4 bases and J shed 3 bases, with 17 bases lying between them. The CDR3 runs 16 residues. The DNA of the CDR3 is TGTGCCAGCAGCACGGTCACGGGACGGCCCAATCAGCCCCAGCATTTT. The encoded protein is CASSTVTGRPNQPQHF.

A few counts support this clone. This chain links TRBV11-2 with TRBJ2-3; 8 nucleotides match TRBD2. V lost 2 bases and J lost 3; bases outside the gene matches: 4. This CDR3 region has 15 residues. Germline V gives CDR1 SGHAT, CDR2 FQNNGV. CDR3 nucleotides: TGTGCCAGCAGCTTACCGGGGGGGTTGACAGATACGCAGTATTTT. Translating gives CASSLPGGLTDTQYF.